This T cell receptor (beta chain) came from a study of CD8 T cells in Susac syndrome. The RNA, roughly 0.45 to 1 ug, was put through reverse transcription using random hexamers. TCRdb itself ran the immunoSEQ multiplex PCR reads through MiXCR, one entry per CDR3 protein. The repertoire holds 200,000 to 250,000 distinct CDR3 sequences, with less than 95% as singletons. CDR3 length: 12 amino acids. Trimming took off 6 bases at V and 4 bases at J, with 7 bases between the two ends. CDR1 is ENHRY and CDR2 is SYGVKD in the germline V gene. The chain has TRBV10-3 and TRBJ1-5; no definite D call. This sequence was found in a human donor with Susac syndrome. Sequencing used CD4+ T cells from PBMCs. CDR3 DNA sequence: TGTGCCATCAGGGGCGATAATCAGCCCCAGCATTTT. Translating it yields CAIRGDNQPQHF.